The clone carrying this TCR beta chain was seen only a few times. This sample was taken from a study of neurological immune-mediated disorders. Trimming cost V 4 bases and J 4 bases, with 10 bases left between them. Per the germline V gene, CDR1 is SQVTM and CDR2 is ANQGSEA. The length of the CDR3 is 12 residues. The cDNA came from 5'RACE with 10-nucleotide random UMIs. TCRdb reprocessed the 5' RACE reads via MiXCR and lists one record per CDR3 protein. The sample shows around 30,000 distinct CDR3 sequences, around 2.5% of them seen only once. The material sequenced was PBMCs. This receptor was obtained from a woman aged 45 to 65 with multiple sclerosis. V is TRBV29-1 and J is TRBJ2-5; possibly TRBD1 or TRBD2 for D (5 bases each). CDR3 DNA sequence: TGCAGCGTTGGGGGGACGGGAGAGACCCAGTACTTC. Amino acids: CSVGGTGETQYF.